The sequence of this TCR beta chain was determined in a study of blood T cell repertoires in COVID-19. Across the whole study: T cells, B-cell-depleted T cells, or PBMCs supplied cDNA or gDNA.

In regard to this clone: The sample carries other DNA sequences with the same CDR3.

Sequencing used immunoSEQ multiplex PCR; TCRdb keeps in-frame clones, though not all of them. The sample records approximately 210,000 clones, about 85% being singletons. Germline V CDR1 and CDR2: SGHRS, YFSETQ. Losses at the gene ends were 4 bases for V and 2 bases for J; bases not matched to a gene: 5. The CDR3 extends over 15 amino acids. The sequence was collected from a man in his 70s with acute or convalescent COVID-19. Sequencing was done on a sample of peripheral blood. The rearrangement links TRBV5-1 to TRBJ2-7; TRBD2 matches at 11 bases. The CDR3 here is CASSLGTSGTYEQYF. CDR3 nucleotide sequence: TGCGCCAGCAGCCTAGGGACTAGCGGAACCTACGAGCAGTACTTC.